This T cell receptor (beta chain) was captured by sequencing in a study of response to subunit inactivated influenza vaccine. Each CDR3 protein gets one entry after TCRdb re-called the RT-PCR reads with MiXCR. The sample includes 650,000 to 800,000 distinct CDR3 sequences, approximately 15% of them seen just once. There are many counts of this clonotype. Trimming removed 6 bases from V and 5 bases from J, with 8 bases in between. From germline, CDR1 is MNHEY and CDR2 SVGEGT. The CDR3 contains 11 residues. This TCR came from a man in his fifties who received an inactivated influenza vaccine. The sample consisted of PBMCs from blood, taken around 15 days before vaccination. The gene calls are TRBV6-2 or TRBV6-3 and TRBJ2-7; no firm D call. The CDR3 sequence is CASRRGDEQYF. For the CDR3, the DNA is TGTGCCAGCAGGAGAGGAGACGAGCAGTACTTC.